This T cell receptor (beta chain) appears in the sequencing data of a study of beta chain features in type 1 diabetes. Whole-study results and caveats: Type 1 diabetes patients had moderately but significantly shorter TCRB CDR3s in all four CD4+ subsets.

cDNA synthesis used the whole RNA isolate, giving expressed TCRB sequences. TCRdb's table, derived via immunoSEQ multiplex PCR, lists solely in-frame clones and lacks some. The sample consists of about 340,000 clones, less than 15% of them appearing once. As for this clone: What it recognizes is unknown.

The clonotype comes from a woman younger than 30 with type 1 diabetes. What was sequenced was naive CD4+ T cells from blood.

The CDR3 bases are TGTGCCAGCAGTTACCCGGAGACGGGGGGAAACACCATATATTTT. Translating it yields CASSYPETGGNTIYF. This chain uses TRBV6-6 with TRBJ1-3; D remains ambiguous. CDR1 MNHNY and CDR2 SVGAGI come from the germline V gene (reference sequence). The CDR3 runs 15 residues. Between the trimmed V and J ends, which lost 2 bases and 4 bases, there was a span of 12 bases.